This TCR beta chain was captured in a study of blood T cells in healthy people across ages (dated by TCRdb to between 2014 and 2017). Describing the broader study: In model experiments, template switching captured roughly one uniquely barcoded TCR beta cDNA molecule for every two T cells. Using deep sequencing normalized with unique cDNA molecular identifiers, the study measured how TCR beta repertoire diversity changes with age. To avoid experimental bias, donors of different ages were randomly spread across the sequencing lanes. The donors were split into four age groups: young (average 16 years), middle-aged (about 40), aged (approximately 60) and long-lived (approximately 89). Using the same blood draw, the study looked at two additional independent replicas of 1 million unique cDNA reads for two donors, one aged 18 to 30 and the other aged 80 or older.

Donors were roughly 40 systemically healthy Caucasian individuals from Russia aged roughly 6 to 100 years. Ten milliliters of peripheral blood were drawn from each donor into EDTA-treated Vacutainer tubes. PBMCs were isolated by Ficoll-Paque density-gradient centrifugation, with at least 6 million obtained per sample. Trizol reagent was used to extract total RNA from PBMCs, with at least 6 micrograms per sample. For every donor, an aliquot of PBMCs went through flow cytometry to measure the percentages of naive CD45RAhigh/CD27high T cells. Including the terminal cysteine and phenylalanine, the CDR3 comprises 15 residues. Just CDR3 DNA is preserved here, 45 bases in frame from base 1. The V and J ends are trimmed by 0 bases and 0 bases, leaving 9 bases between them. CDR1 and CDR2 were assigned from the germline V gene (reference sequence) as LNHNV and YYDKDF. This clonotype was detected only a few times. Its antigen remains undetermined. No base quality values were provided; no much bigger clone lies one nucleotide off.

The study at large found these results: Total diversity estimates from one million sequenced T cells were considered lower bounds and underestimates. Observed TCR beta diversity correlated strongly with the percentage of naive T cells measured by flow cytometry. Because profiling used bulk unsorted PBMCs, naive and antigen-experienced compartments could not be compared conclusively. Observed TCR beta diversity per million T cells fell roughly linearly with age, and a significant reduction was already apparent by age around 39. Compared with the aged group, the long-lived group had more naive CD4+ T cells, fewer expanded clones and increased TCR diversity, a pattern suggesting age selection. Because the CMV infection status of the donors was unknown, age-related changes in expanded clonotypes may potentially have been confounded.

Libraries were built with 5' RACE. Sequencing was performed on an Illumina HiSeq 2500. A second PCR of roughly 7 to 11 cycles was performed with a sample-barcoded 5' primer and a J-beta primer mix. Each TCR beta cDNA molecule received a unique molecular identifier from a template-switch 5' adaptor carrying 12 random nucleotides. At least 2.5 million CDR3-containing paired-end reads were obtained from each sample. All of the RNA was converted into first-strand cDNA using the Mint cDNA synthesis kit, with a TRBC-specific oligonucleotide serving as the primer. Following uracil-DNA glycosylase treatment, a first 18-cycle PCR with universal primers M1SS and BC2_uni_R was performed on all cDNA. The authors processed their data as follows. For normalization, 1 million high-quality reads, each with a distinct molecular identifier, were randomly selected from each sample. Instead of being binned into consensus sequences, reads that shared molecular identifiers were thrown out. MiTCR, with a Q25 quality threshold and the strictest error-elimination algorithm, was used for CDR3 identification, clonotype clustering and error correction. A nonparametric unseen species model using Euler transformation provided a lower-bound estimate of total TCR beta diversity. The raw public data were reprocessed by TCRdb itself: fastp quality trimming at Q25, MiXCR clonotype calling, in-frame beta chains only. Duplicate CDR3 protein sequences are folded into a single record with the most common DNA and genes. TCRdb's processing, not the authors' own work, is the source of the V and J calls. This sample gives approximately 730,000 distinct CDR3 sequences in total; about 48% of them show up just once. The ten biggest clones cover about 42% of the sample.

This clonotype was sampled from an elderly man in good health. Sequenced material: blood. The V and J genes are TRBV15 and TRBJ2-7; D gene: possibly TRBD2, on 6 matching bases. The base sequence is TGTGCCACCAGCAGAGATCCGGAGGGCTCCTACGAGCAGTACTTC. Translated, it reads CATSRDPEGSYEQYF.